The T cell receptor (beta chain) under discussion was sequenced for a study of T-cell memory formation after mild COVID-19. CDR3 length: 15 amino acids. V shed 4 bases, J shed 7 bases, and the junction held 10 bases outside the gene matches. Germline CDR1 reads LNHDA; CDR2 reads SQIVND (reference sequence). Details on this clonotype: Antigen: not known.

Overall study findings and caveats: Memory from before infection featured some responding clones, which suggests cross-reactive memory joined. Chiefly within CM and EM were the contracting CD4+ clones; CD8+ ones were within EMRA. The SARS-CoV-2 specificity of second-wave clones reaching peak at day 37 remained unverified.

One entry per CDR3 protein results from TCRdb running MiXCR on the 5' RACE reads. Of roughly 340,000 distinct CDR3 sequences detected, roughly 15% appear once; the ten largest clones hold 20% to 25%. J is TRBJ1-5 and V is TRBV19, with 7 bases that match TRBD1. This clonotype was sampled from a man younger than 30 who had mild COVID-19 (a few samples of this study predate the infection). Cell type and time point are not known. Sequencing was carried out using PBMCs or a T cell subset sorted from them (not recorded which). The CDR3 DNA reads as TGTGCCAGTAGTACCACCATCGGGACAGTCCAGCCCCAGCATTTT. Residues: CASSTTIGTVQPQHF.